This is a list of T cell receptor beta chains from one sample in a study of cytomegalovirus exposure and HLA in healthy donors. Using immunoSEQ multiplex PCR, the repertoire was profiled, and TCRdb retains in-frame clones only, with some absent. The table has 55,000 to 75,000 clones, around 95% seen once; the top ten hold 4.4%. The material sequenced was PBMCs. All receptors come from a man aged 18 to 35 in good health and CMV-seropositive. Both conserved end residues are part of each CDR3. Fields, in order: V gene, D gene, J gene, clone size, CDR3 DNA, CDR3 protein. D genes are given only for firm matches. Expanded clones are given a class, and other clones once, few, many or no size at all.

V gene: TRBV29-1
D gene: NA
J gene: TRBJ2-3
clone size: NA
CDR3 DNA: TGCAGCGTTGACCGAGACTGGAGTGACACAGATACGCAGTATTTT
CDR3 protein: CSVDRDWSDTDTQYF

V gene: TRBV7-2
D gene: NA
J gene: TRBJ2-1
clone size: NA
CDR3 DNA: TGTGCCAGCAGCTTAGGCCCGGTGAACTACAATGAGCAGTTCTTC
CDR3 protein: CASSLGPVNYNEQFF

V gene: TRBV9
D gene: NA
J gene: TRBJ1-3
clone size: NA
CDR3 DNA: TGTGCCAGCAGCCGTTCTGGGGGGTCAGGAAACACCATATATTTT
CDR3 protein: CASSRSGGSGNTIYF

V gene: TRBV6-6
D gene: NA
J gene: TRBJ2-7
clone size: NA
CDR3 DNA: TGTGCCAGCAGTTTCGACGACAGGACCAACTCCTACGAGCAGTACTTC
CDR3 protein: CASSFDDRTNSYEQYF

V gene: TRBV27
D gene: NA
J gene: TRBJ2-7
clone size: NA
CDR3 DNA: TGTGCCAGCCCGGAGGGACGAGAAAACTCCTACGAGCAGTACTTC
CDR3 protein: CASPEGRENSYEQYF

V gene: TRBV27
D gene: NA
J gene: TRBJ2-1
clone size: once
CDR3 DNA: TGTGCCAGCGGGGGCTGGGGCGATGAGCAGTTCTTC
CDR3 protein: CASGGWGDEQFF

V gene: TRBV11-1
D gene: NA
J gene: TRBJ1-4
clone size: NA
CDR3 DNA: TGTGCCAGCAGCTTAGGAGCAGGGGTCGGAGAAAAACTGTTTTTT
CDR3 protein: CASSLGAGVGEKLFF

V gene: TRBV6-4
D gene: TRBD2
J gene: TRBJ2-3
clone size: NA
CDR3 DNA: TGTGCCAGCAGTCAGACTAGCGGGAGCACAGATACGCAGTATTTT
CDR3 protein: CASSQTSGSTDTQYF

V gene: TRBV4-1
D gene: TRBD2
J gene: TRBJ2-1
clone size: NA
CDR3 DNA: TGCGCCAGCAGCCAAGATCAGATGTCGGGACTAGCCTCCTACAATGAGCAGTTCTTC
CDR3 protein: CASSQDQMSGLASYNEQFF

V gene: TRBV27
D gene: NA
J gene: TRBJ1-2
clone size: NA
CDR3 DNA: TGTGCCAGCTCCCAAAACAGGGATTCAAGTGGCTACACCTTC
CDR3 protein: CASSQNRDSSGYTF

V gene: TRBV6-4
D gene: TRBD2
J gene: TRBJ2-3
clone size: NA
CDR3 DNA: TGTGCCAGCAGTGATAGCGGGGGTAGCACAGATACGCAGTATTTT
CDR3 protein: CASSDSGGSTDTQYF

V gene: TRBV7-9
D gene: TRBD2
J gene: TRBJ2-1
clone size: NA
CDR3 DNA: TGTGCCAGCAGCCCCGGGGGTAGCGGGGTGGGTAATGAGCAGTTCTTC
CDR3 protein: CASSPGGSGVGNEQFF

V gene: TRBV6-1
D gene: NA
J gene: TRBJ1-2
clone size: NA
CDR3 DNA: TGTGCCAGCAGTGAAAACAGGAAGTATGGCTACACCTTC
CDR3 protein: CASSENRKYGYTF

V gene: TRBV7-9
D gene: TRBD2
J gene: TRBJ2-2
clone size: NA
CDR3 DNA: TGTGCCAGCAGGTTCGGACTAGTTGGTACCGGGGAGCTGTTTTTT
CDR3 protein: CASRFGLVGTGELFF

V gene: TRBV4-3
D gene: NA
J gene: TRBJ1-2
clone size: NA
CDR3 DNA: TGCGCCAGCAGCCCCGAGGGGGTAGAGTGGGGCAGCTACACCTTC
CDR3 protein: CASSPEGVEWGSYTF

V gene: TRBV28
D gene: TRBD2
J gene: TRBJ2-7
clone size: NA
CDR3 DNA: TGTGCCAGCAGTTTAGCGGGAGGGCTCTACGAGCAGTACTTC
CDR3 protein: CASSLAGGLYEQYF

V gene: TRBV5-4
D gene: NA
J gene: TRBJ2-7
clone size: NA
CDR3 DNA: TGTGCCAGCAGCTTGGGACAAGACTACGAGCAGTACTTC
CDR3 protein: CASSLGQDYEQYF

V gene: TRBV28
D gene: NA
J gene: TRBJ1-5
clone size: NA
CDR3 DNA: TGTGCCAGCAGGGGAGGACGGGAAAGCAATCAGCCCCAGCATTTT
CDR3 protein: CASRGGRESNQPQHF

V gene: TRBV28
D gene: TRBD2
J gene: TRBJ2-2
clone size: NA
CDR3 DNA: TGTGCCAGCAGTGAGACTAGCGGAAACACCGGGGAGCTGTTTTTT
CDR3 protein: CASSETSGNTGELFF

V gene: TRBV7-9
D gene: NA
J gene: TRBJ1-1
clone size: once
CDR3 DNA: TGTGCCAGCAGCTTTTCAGACACTGAAGCTTTCTTT
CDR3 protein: CASSFSDTEAFF

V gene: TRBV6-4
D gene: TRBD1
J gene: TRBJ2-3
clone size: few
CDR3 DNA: TGTGCCAGCAGTGAGGGACAGGGGGCAGATACGCAGTATTTT
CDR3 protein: CASSEGQGADTQYF

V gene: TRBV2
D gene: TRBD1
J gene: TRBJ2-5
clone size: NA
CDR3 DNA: TGTGCCGTGCTGGACAGGGGGAATCAAGAGACCCAGTACTTC
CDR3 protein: CAVLDRGNQETQYF

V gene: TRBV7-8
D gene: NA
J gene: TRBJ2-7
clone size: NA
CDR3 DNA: TGTGCCAGCAGCCAAGGGGACACTACCTACGAGCAGTACTTC
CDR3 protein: CASSQGDTTYEQYF

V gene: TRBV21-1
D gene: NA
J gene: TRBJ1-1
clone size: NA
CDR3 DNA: TGTGCCAGCAGCAAAGTAGAGGCGCTCACTGAAGCTTTCTTT
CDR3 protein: CASSKVEALTEAFF

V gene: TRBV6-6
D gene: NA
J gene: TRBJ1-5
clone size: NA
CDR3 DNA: TGTGCCAGCAGTTACGATTACAGGGTTGATCAGCCCCAGCATTTT
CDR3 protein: CASSYDYRVDQPQHF

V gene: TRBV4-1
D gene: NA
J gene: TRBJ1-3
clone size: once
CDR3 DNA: TGCGCCAGCAGCCAAGTAAGGGGACTGGGCCCCTCTGGAAACACCATATATTTT
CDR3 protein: CASSQVRGLGPSGNTIYF